A single sample is the source of the 26 T cell receptor beta chains below, sequenced in a study of beta chain features in type 1 diabetes. Study observations and caveats: Researchers report that Type 1 diabetes patients had moderately but significantly shorter TCRB CDR3s across all four CD4+ subsets.

No antigen has been assigned to these receptors. Since all of the isolated RNA was reverse transcribed, expressed TCRB transcripts were what got sequenced. The assay was immunoSEQ multiplex PCR, and TCRdb's table has in-frame clones only and misses some. The table shows a few hundred thousand clones, with 16% occurring only once. Sequenced: naive CD4+ T cells from blood. The receptors were sampled from a young man with type 1 diabetes.

V is TRBV27 and J is TRBJ2-7; TRBD2 matches at 7 bases. V shed 1 base and J 2 bases; nucleotides not matched to a gene: 11. The CDR3 totals 17 residues. Germline lookup yields CDR1 MNHEY and CDR2 SMNVEV (reference sequence). The CDR3: CASSLWGGLADAYEQYF. CDR3 bases: TGTGCCAGCAGTTTATGGGGAGGGCTAGCGGATGCCTACGAGCAGTACTTC.

The V and J genes are TRBV5-1 and TRBJ1-1; D uncertain. Looked up from germline, CDR1 is SGHRS and CDR2 is YFSETQ. V was shortened by 0 bases and J by 2 bases, with 8 bases between the two germline ends. The CDR3 runs to 14 residues. CDR3 sequence reads: CASSLATDNTEAFF. The CDR3 DNA follows: TGCGCCAGCAGCTTGGCGACCGATAACACTGAAGCTTTCTTT.

The chain combines TRBV28 with TRBJ2-7, with 9 bases matching TRBD1. After removal of 7 bases from V and 2 bases from J, the junction contained 15 bases not matched to a gene. This CDR3 region has 17 residues. Germline lookup yields CDR1 MDHEN and CDR2 SYDVKM. This CDR3 reads CASNPLQGAPQAYEQYF. The CDR3 DNA sequence: TGTGCCAGCAACCCCTTACAGGGGGCGCCTCAGGCCTACGAGCAGTACTTC.

The genes are TRBV28 and TRBJ1-2; tentative D call: TRBD1 (6 bases). This CDR3 comprises 13 residues. Germline values: CDR1 MDHEN, CDR2 SYDVKM. V lost 5 bases to trimming and J lost 7 bases, with 14 bases between them. The CDR3 region has the DNA TGTGCCAGCAGTACCGGGACACAAAGTGGCTACACCTTC. Translation: CASSTGTQSGYTF.

The chain employs TRBV29-1 and TRBJ2-1; 8 positions match TRBD1. J was trimmed by 3 bases and V by 6 bases; bases with no gene match: 4. Germline V gene data show CDR1 as SQVTM and CDR2 as ANQGSEA. The CDR3 is 13 residues long. The CDR3 loop reads CSVGGTGYNEQFF. The CDR3 DNA is TGCAGCGTAGGGGGGACAGGCTACAATGAGCAGTTCTTC.

The chain combines TRBV7-9 with TRBJ2-7, with 10 bases fitting TRBD1. Germline V CDR1 and CDR2: SEHNR, FQNEAQ (reference sequence). The trim removed 6 bases at V and 6 bases at J, leaving 2 bases unmatched. The CDR3 loop spans 12 amino acids. The CDR3 reads CASRRTGGEQYF. The CDR3 DNA sequence: TGTGCCAGCAGGCGGACAGGGGGCGAGCAGTACTTC.

Only a few counts were recorded for this clone. V gene TRBV30 combines with J gene TRBJ2-1; D is unclear. The V gene's germline CDR1 is GTSNPN and CDR2 SVGIG (reference sequence). V was cut by 8 bases and J by 1 base, with 15 bases left in between. CDR3 length: 14 residues. This CDR3 reads CASFVGRSYNEQFF. Here the CDR3 DNA reads TGTGCCAGTTTTGTTGGCAGGTCCTACAATGAGCAGTTCTTC.

This sequence joins TRBV4-1 and TRBJ2-7; D gene uncertain. CDR3 length: 14 residues. The V end was cut by 1 base, the J end by 3 bases, with 10 bases between. Per germline, CDR1 MGHRA and CDR2 YSYEKL. The CDR3 region has the DNA TGCGCCAGCAGCCAAGGGGGAACCTTCTACGAGCAGTACTTC. Translation: CASSQGGTFYEQYF.

This rearrangement joins TRBV7-2 to TRBJ2-5, with a weak D call TRBD1 (5 bases). The CDR3 contains 15 residues. The V end lost 3 bases, the J end lost 4 bases, and 15 bases lay between the germline ends. CDR1 is SGHTA, CDR2 FQGNSA, per germline. In DNA, the CDR3 is TGTGCCAGCAGCTTCTCCAGGGTGCGAGCAGAGACCCAGTACTTC. The encoded protein is CASSFSRVRAETQYF.

The V gene is TRBV9, the J gene TRBJ2-3; 9 bases fit TRBD2. The CDR3 loop spans 15 amino acids. Germline V gene data show CDR1 as SGDLS and CDR2 as YYNGEE. V was pared by 4 bases and J by 1 base, with 4 bases of the junction left unmatched. CDR3 sequence: CASSFSGSGTDTQYF. CDR3 coding DNA: TGTGCCAGCAGCTTTAGCGGGAGCGGCACAGATACGCAGTATTTT.

V and J are TRBV7-9 and TRBJ2-6; D perhaps matches TRBD1 (5 bases). V was trimmed by 1 base and J by 3 bases, leaving 10 bases between them. The CDR3 extends over 16 amino acids. CDR1 is SEHNR, CDR2 FQNEAQ, per germline (reference sequence). The DNA of the CDR3 is TGTGCCAGCAGCTTAGACAGGTCGAATGGGGCCAACGTCCTGACTTTC. Amino acids: CASSLDRSNGANVLTF.

This chain links TRBV30 with TRBJ1-2, with D uncertain. The CDR3 covers 13 residues. Germline-derived CDR1 and CDR2 are GTSNPN and SVGIG (reference sequence). V dropped 1 base and J dropped 4 bases, with 10 bases sitting between them. CDR3 protein: CAWSAPPLYGYTF. Written as DNA, the CDR3 is TGTGCCTGGAGTGCTCCCCCACTCTATGGCTACACCTTC.

The rearrangement uses TRBV29-1 and TRBJ2-3; 11 bases fit TRBD1. CDR3 size: 16 residues. Germline CDR1 SQVTM, CDR2 ANQGSEA. With V trimmed by 3 bases and J by 2 bases, 7 bases remained unmatched. The CDR3 DNA sequence: TGCAGCGTTGAGCCACGGACAGGGGGCGTCACAGATACGCAGTATTTT. This encodes CSVEPRTGGVTDTQYF.

This clone was observed a handful of times. This chain uses TRBV7-9 with TRBJ1-1, with D possibly being TRBD1 (5 bases). The V end lost 3 bases, the J end lost 0 bases, and 11 bases lay between the germline ends. CDR3 length: 15 amino acids. Germline V gene lookup returns CDR1 SEHNR and CDR2 FQNEAQ (reference sequence). The CDR3 nucleotides are TGTGCCAGCAGCTTGATACGGGACCTGAACACTGAAGCTTTCTTT. Translation: CASSLIRDLNTEAFF.

This clone came up a few times. This chain joins TRBV6-5 and TRBJ1-2; D remains ambiguous. CDR1 is MNHEY and CDR2 is SVGAGI in the germline V gene. V dropped 2 bases and J dropped 4 bases, with 8 bases sitting between them. The CDR3 runs to 13 residues. The CDR3 loop reads CASSYGEGYGYTF. The CDR3 DNA reads as TGTGCCAGCAGTTACGGCGAGGGCTATGGCTACACCTTC.

The gene calls are TRBV5-1 and TRBJ2-3; tentatively, D is TRBD2 (5 bases). Trimming removed 7 bases from V and 4 bases from J, with 10 bases in between. Germline CDR1 reads SGHRS; CDR2 reads YFSETQ. The CDR3 totals 12 residues. CDR3 nucleotides: TGCGCCAGCCGGGGTGGGGCAGATACGCAGTATTTT. Its protein product is CASRGGADTQYF. The variable domain in full, completed from reference TRBV5-1 and TRBJ2-3, reads KAGVTQTPRYLIKTRGQQVTLSCSPISGHRSVSWYQQTPGQGLQFLFEYFSETQRNKGNFPGRFSGRQFSNSRSEMNVSTLELGDSALYLCASRGGADTQYFGPGTRLTVL.

The chain recombines TRBV28 with TRBJ2-7; D unresolved. Looked up from germline, CDR1 is MDHEN and CDR2 is SYDVKM. This CDR3 is 13 amino acids long. Trimming shortened V by 10 bases and J by 2 bases, and 15 bases separated the two germline ends. In nucleotides, the CDR3 is TGTGCCATCTCGTCCTCAGTCACCTACGAGCAGTACTTC. It codes for CAISSSVTYEQYF. Variable domain in full (rest from reference TRBV28 and TRBJ2-7): DVKVTQSSRYLVKRTGEKVFLECVQDMDHENMFWYRQDPGLGLRLIYFSYDVKMKEKGDIPEGYSVSREKKERFSLILESASTNQTSMYLCAISSSVTYEQYFGPGTRLTVT.

This clone was counted a few times. The CDR3, as DNA: TGTGCCAGCTCACCGTCTTTAGCGGAGACCCAGTACTTC. Encoded protein: CASSPSLAETQYF. The V gene is TRBV18, the J gene TRBJ2-5; D possibly corresponds to TRBD2 (5 bases). Germline CDR1 is KGHSH and CDR2 is LQKENI. The CDR3 has 13 amino acids. V lost 3 bases to trimming and J lost 5 bases, with 10 bases between them.

This clone has more than one count but fewer than ten. The chain employs TRBV28 and TRBJ2-1; the match to TRBD2 covers 8 bases. The germline gives CDR1 MDHEN, CDR2 SYDVKM. V shed 8 bases, J shed 10 bases, and the junction held 16 bases outside the gene matches. The CDR3 runs to 15 residues. CDR3 region: CASHEGSGSKREQFF. DNA for the CDR3: TGTGCCAGCCACGAGGGAAGCGGGAGTAAGAGGGAGCAGTTCTTC.

The gene calls are TRBV2 and TRBJ2-1; 10 nucleotides match TRBD2. V gave up 6 bases and J gave up 4 bases; unmatched junction bases: 6. The CDR3 is made up of 15 amino acids. Germline-derived CDR1 and CDR2 are SNHLY and FYNNEI. For the CDR3, the DNA is TGTGCCAGCAGCGTACGGACTAGCGGTTACAATGAGCAGTTCTTC. Translation gives CASSVRTSGYNEQFF. Looking up the rest from reference TRBV2 and TRBJ2-1 gives the full variable domain: EPEVTQTPSHQVTQMGQEVILRCVPISNHLYFYWYRQILGQKVEFLVSFYNNEISEKSEIFDDQFSVERPDGSNFTLKIRSTKLEDSAMYFCASSVRTSGYNEQFFGPGTRLTVL.

The chain is built from TRBV28 and TRBJ1-2; the D is unclear. V was shortened by 5 bases and J by 2 bases, with 6 bases between the two germline ends. Germline V gives CDR1 MDHEN, CDR2 SYDVKM. This CDR3 comprises 12 residues. The CDR3: CASSQFNYGYTF. In DNA, the CDR3 is TGTGCCAGCAGTCAGTTCAACTATGGCTACACCTTC.

There are a few counts of this clone. The CDR3: CASSPTSFEKNIQYF. The CDR3 bases are TGTGCCAGCAGTCCGACTAGTTTCGAGAAAAACATTCAGTACTTC. The chain uses TRBV5-4 and TRBJ2-4; tentative D call: TRBD2 (6 bases). Germline assignment: CDR1 SGHNT and CDR2 YYREEE (reference sequence). The CDR3 contains 15 residues. Trimming left V 5 bases short and J 4 bases short, with 16 bases between.

This clone was counted between two and nine times. The V gene is TRBV27, the J gene TRBJ2-7, with unresolved D. V gave up 0 bases and J gave up 2 bases, with 11 bases separating them. The CDR3 has 15 residues. Per the germline V gene, CDR1 is MNHEY and CDR2 is SMNVEV (reference sequence). The CDR3 loop is CASSLSVGSTYEQYF. The CDR3 bases are TGTGCCAGCAGTTTATCTGTAGGATCTACCTACGAGCAGTACTTC.

This clone has more than one count but fewer than ten. This chain uses TRBV19 with TRBJ2-7, with 11 nucleotides matching TRBD2. Germline V gives CDR1 LNHDA, CDR2 SQIVND (reference sequence). This CDR3 has 16 amino acids. The V and J ends lost 5 bases and 2 bases, in that order; junction bases with no gene match: 8. The CDR3 region is CASSFGTSGSPYEQYF. Written as DNA, the CDR3 is TGTGCCAGTAGTTTCGGGACTAGCGGCTCCCCCTACGAGCAGTACTTC. Using reference TRBV19 and TRBJ2-7 for the parts outside the CDR3, the full variable domain is DGGITQSPKYLFRKEGQNVTLSCEQNLNHDAMYWYRQDPGQGLRLIYYSQIVNDFQKGDIAEGYSVSREKKESFPLTVTSAQKNPTAFYLCASSFGTSGSPYEQYFGPGTRLTVT.

This clone has only a few counts. J is TRBJ1-1 and V is TRBV5-4; D might be TRBD1 (5 bases). V lost 3 bases, J lost 0 bases, and 9 bases lay in between. There are 14 residues in the CDR3. The germline V gene has CDR1 SGHNT and CDR2 YYREEE (reference sequence). In nucleotides, the CDR3 is TGTGCCAGCAGCTCCCAGGGAGTGAACACTGAAGCTTTCTTT. Translating gives CASSSQGVNTEAFF.

This clone has a handful of counts. The chain recombines TRBV9 with TRBJ2-4, with D possibly TRBD1 on 5 matching bases. CDR1 SGDLS and CDR2 YYNGEE come from the germline V gene. The length of the CDR3 is 14 residues. V was pared by 0 bases and J by 8 bases, with 12 bases between. CDR3 bases: TGTGCCAGCAGCGTAGGAAATAGCAGGGACATTCAGTACTTC. Its translation is CASSVGNSRDIQYF.